This entry concerns a single T cell receptor (beta chain). This entry is derived from a study of blood T cell repertoires in COVID-19. Germline V CDR1 and CDR2: SGHTA, FQGTGA. The CDR3 has 15 amino acids. Trimming removed 1 base from V and 9 bases from J, with 17 bases in between. Repertoires were generated with immunoSEQ multiplex PCR, while TCRdb's copy carries only in-frame clones and drops some. The top ten hold 3% of the sample, which has 340,000 or so clones, more than 70% seen once. V gene TRBV7-3 combines with J gene TRBJ2-3, with D possibly being TRBD1 (6 bases). The TCR originated in a man under 40 with active or convalescent COVID-19. The material sequenced was peripheral blood. The CDR3 loop reads CASSLNPGTPWTQYF. CDR3 nucleotides: TGTGCCAGCAGCTTAAATCCAGGGACACCGTGGACGCAGTATTTT.